This is a list of T cell receptor beta chains from one sample in a study of cytomegalovirus exposure and HLA in healthy donors. TCRdb's table, derived via immunoSEQ multiplex PCR, lists solely in-frame clones and lacks some. The sample's table shows more than 60,000 clones. Sequencing input: PBMCs. These receptors were taken from a boy aged 5 to 17 in good health and CMV-seronegative. The CDR3 runs from the conserved cysteine through the conserved F or W. The D gene is left open where the match is weak.

v_gene	d_gene	j_gene	CDR3aa	CDR3nt
TRBV9	TRBD2	TRBJ2-5	CASSSAGGAETQYF	TGTGCCAGCAGCTCCGCGGGGGGTGCGGAGACCCAGTACTTC
TRBV27	.	TRBJ2-1	CASSLSWADTTFNEQFF	TGTGCCAGCAGTTTATCGTGGGCGGACACAACCTTCAATGAGCAGTTCTTC
TRBV2	.	TRBJ2-7	CASSDRGTYEQYF	TGTGCCAGCAGTGACAGGGGTACCTACGAGCAGTACTTC
TRBV5-1	.	TRBJ2-7	CASSLERIPGEQYF	TGCGCCAGCAGCTTGGAGAGGATCCCGGGCGAGCAGTACTTC
TRBV2	.	TRBJ1-5	CASSEAAASQPQHF	TGTGCCAGCAGTGAGGCGGCTGCTAGTCAGCCCCAGCATTTT
TRBV27	.	TRBJ2-7	CASSLIAEKSYEQYF	TGTGCCAGCAGTTTAATAGCGGAAAAATCCTACGAGCAGTACTTC
TRBV4-1	TRBD1	TRBJ1-1	CASSQDLGTGAQAFF	TGCGCCAGCAGCCAAGATCTAGGGACAGGGGCCCAAGCTTTCTTT
TRBV6-5	.	TRBJ2-1	CASSTPVDEQFF	TGTGCCAGCAGCACCCCCGTAGATGAGCAGTTCTTC
TRBV4-2	.	TRBJ2-3	CASSQEQITDTQYF	TGTGCCAGCAGCCAAGAACAGATAACAGATACGCAGTATTTT
TRBV30	TRBD1	TRBJ1-1	CAWVRQGGTEAFF	TGTGCCTGGGTGAGACAGGGAGGTACTGAAGCTTTCTTT
TRBV19	TRBD2	TRBJ2-1	CASSSGTSGNNEQFF	TGTGCCAGTAGTAGCGGGACTAGCGGGAACAATGAGCAGTTCTTC
TRBV2	.	TRBJ1-1	CASRGRGDEAFF	TGTGCCAGCAGGGGCAGGGGAGATGAAGCTTTCTTT
TRBV4-2	TRBD2	TRBJ2-1	CASSQGLAGLNNEQFF	TGTGCCAGCAGCCAAGGACTAGCGGGATTAAACAATGAGCAGTTCTTC
TRBV6-6	.	TRBJ1-1	CASSNRIDTEAFF	TGTGCCAGCAGCAACAGGATTGACACTGAAGCTTTCTTT
TRBV6-1	TRBD2	TRBJ2-7	CASKAGSNEQYF	TGTGCCAGCAAAGCGGGGTCGAACGAGCAGTACTTC
TRBV5-4	TRBD1	TRBJ2-2	CATQGDANTGELFF	TGTGCCACACAGGGGGATGCGAACACCGGGGAGCTGTTTTTT
TRBV19	TRBD1	TRBJ1-2	CASSGSGQGWVNGYTF	TGTGCCAGTAGTGGGTCAGGACAGGGCTGGGTAAATGGCTACACCTTC
TRBV6-1	TRBD1	TRBJ2-1	CASSRGGLSYNEQFF	TGTGCCAGCAGTCGAGGGGGCCTCTCCTACAATGAGCAGTTCTTC
TRBV19	TRBD2	TRBJ2-1	CASRRAGGPDEQFF	TGTGCCAGTAGGAGAGCGGGAGGGCCGGATGAGCAGTTCTTC
TRBV7-9	.	TRBJ1-2	CASSTGTDYGYTF	TGTGCCAGCAGCACCGGGACTGACTATGGCTACACCTTC
TRBV18	.	TRBJ1-2	CASSPPETGACIF	TGTGCCAGCTCACCACCGGAAACAGGAGCTTGTATCTTC
TRBV6-5	.	TRBJ1-1	CASSYSRGMEAFF	TGTGCCAGCAGTTACTCGAGGGGGATGGAAGCTTTCTTT
TRBV7-3	.	TRBJ1-1	CASSPQRDTEAFF	TGTGCCAGCAGCCCCCAGCGGGACACTGAAGCTTTCTTT
TRBV29-1	.	TRBJ1-6	CSVGNGMYSPLHF	TGCAGCGTTGGGAACGGGATGTATTCACCCCTCCACTTT
TRBV18	.	TRBJ2-6	CASSPMATGANVLTF	TGTGCCAGCTCACCAATGGCAACCGGGGCCAACGTCCTGACTTTC
TRBV4-3	TRBD1	TRBJ2-1	CASSQRQGYDEQFF	TGCGCCAGCAGCCAACGACAGGGATATGATGAGCAGTTCTTC
TRBV7-9	TRBD1	TRBJ1-6	CASTIGQENSPLHF	TGTGCCAGCACTATAGGACAGGAAAATTCACCCCTCCACTTT
TRBV7-3	.	TRBJ2-7	CASSFARPSYEQYF	TGTGCCAGCAGTTTCGCCCGCCCTAGCTACGAGCAGTACTTC